The source of this TCR beta chain is a study of shared clonotypes between healthy human individuals (TCRdb year 2020). About the full investigation: The cohort included three men and a couple of women between 18 and 49 years of age. For each donor, three plates each were used for CD4 naive and CD4 memory, two plates were used for CD8 naive, and one plate was used for CD8 memory. Blood TCR repertoires of five healthy adults were deeply sequenced to estimate repertoire size and the extent of clonotype sharing between individuals. To increase sequencing depth and limit assay-specific biases, different laboratories used diverse techniques to prepare libraries and sequence TCR repertoires. Between about 0.85 and 10 billion PBMCs per donor were obtained by leukapheresis. Points the paper makes about the study in general: Across a few donors, about 4.5% of naive CD4, 3% to 3.5% of naive CD8, around 2.1% of memory CD4, and 0.4% of memory CD8 clonotypes were shared. Rarefaction of sorted-subset datasets indicated incomplete sequencing despite the large sequencing depth. Higher generation probabilities were observed for clonotypes shared by all four sorted-subset donors than for non-shared clonotypes. Sampling was limited to blood, and TCR repertoires in tissue likely differ from TCR repertoires in blood. The genetic and exposure-history diversity represented was limited by the small number of donors. Estimated clonotype richness was generally larger for naive than for memory subsets. Pairwise subsampling indicated that sequencing depth was expected to affect the degree of clonotype sharing among donors.

CD8 naive samples were CD45RO-negative cells positively selected for CCR7, giving a CD45RA+CCR7+ population that excluded TemRA cells. The donors were healthy, HIV-negative adults who had no recently reported acute infections or vaccinations. Every donor was a Caucasian adult living in Nashville, Tennessee, USA. Blood was obtained by leukapheresis, after which PBMCs were separated by Ficoll-Histopaque density gradient centrifugation and cryopreserved in liquid nitrogen vapor phase. Analytical flow cytometry was used to check the purity and quantity of every magnetically sorted T cell population. Genomic DNA was isolated from each sorted fraction and quantified by UV absorbance on a Nanodrop 2000c. CDR1 and CDR2, per the germline V gene (reference sequence), are MNHEY and SMNVEV. V loses 0 bases, J loses 0 bases, and the germline ends lie 16 bases apart. The CDR3, from cysteine to phenylalanine, totals 18 residues. Left in the record is the CDR3 DNA by itself, 54 bases read in frame from the first base.

Using the deep immunoSEQ assay, multiplex PCR amplified TCR CDR3 regions from genomic DNA. For each cell subset, the extracted genomic DNA was distributed evenly across all wells of several immunoSEQ 96-well plates, and each plate served as one replicate. For sorted subsets, roughly 190 ng of genomic DNA, equivalent to about 30,000 T cell genomes, went into each replicate PCR. The purified libraries were quantified using a Qubit 3.0 fluorometer, sized with a Bioanalyzer 2100, and then quantified again using the KAPA Library Quantification kit. Every immunoSEQ 96-well plate was sequenced on a dedicated single-read 150-cycle Illumina NextSeq 550 flow cell. In the source study's methods: Because the immunoSEQ output held only junctional sequences and lacked quality scores, the filtering could not match the filtering applied to full-length reads. Sequences were annotated with PyIR, a Python wrapper for IgBLAST v1.9, and V/J genes and CDR3 were assigned using IMGT germline references. Reads with weak V/J assignments (E-value above 1e-6), missing CDR3, stop codons, out-of-frame junctions, or ambiguous translated residues were removed. V3J clonotypes were defined by identical inferred V gene, J gene, and CDR3 amino acid sequence. Percentage overlap between repertoires was computed as shared unique clonotypes divided by the size of the smaller repertoire. Repertoire richness was assessed with RTK rarefaction, the Chao1 estimator, and Recon v2.1 estimates of unobserved clonotypes. OLGA was used to compute generation probabilities for all TCRbeta clonotypes that the gDNA method yielded from four donors. TCRdb took over this immuneACCESS table, retaining in-frame rearrangements with V and J assigned. Such tables are incomplete; in checked studies, under half of the missing clones stem from an unresolved V gene, and the remainder is unexplained. V, J and clone size were drawn from that table, and D and trimming were deduced from the DNA. This sample holds around 1.9 million clones; around 95% were observed only once. Around 1.7% of the sample is taken by the ten largest.

Details on this clone: The specificity of this receptor is unknown. No much larger clone exists at a distance of one base, and base qualities are not known.

The TCR comes from a man aged 18 to 29 in good health. Some clones in this sample may be carry-over from other donors' samples. The receptor chain draws on TRBV27 and TRBJ2-3; the D gene is perhaps TRBD1 or TRBD2, as each covers 6 bases. The sequenced material came from naive CD8+ T cells from PBMCs. The cell subset or site label, read with the paper, signifies: CD45RA+CCR7+. The CDR3 reads CASSLSWGDKGSTDTQYF. The DNA sequence is TGTGCCAGCAGTTTATCATGGGGGGACAAGGGAAGCACAGATACGCAGTATTTT.